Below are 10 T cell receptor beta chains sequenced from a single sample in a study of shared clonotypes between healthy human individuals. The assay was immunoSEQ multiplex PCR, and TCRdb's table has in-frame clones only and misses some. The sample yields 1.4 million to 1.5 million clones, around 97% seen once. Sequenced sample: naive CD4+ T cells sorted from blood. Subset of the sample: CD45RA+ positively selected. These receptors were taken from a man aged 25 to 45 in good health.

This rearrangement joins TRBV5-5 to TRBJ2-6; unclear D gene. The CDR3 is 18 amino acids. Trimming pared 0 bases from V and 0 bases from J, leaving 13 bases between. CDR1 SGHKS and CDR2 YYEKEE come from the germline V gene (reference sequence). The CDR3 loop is CASSLVVALSSGANVLTF. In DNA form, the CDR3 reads TGTGCCAGCAGCTTGGTCGTAGCCTTAAGCTCTGGGGCCAACGTCCTGACTTTC.

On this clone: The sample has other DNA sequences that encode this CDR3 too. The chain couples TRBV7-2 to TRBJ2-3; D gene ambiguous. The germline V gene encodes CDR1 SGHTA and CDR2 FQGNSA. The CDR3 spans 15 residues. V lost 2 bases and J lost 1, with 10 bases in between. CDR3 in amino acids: CASSLSGVGTDTQYF. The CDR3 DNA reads TGTGCCAGCAGCTTAAGTGGGGTCGGCACAGATACGCAGTATTTT.

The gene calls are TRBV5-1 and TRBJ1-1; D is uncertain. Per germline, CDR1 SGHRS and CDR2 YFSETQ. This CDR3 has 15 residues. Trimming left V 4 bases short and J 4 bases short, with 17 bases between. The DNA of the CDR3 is TGCGCCAGCAGCCTACAGCCCGGGTCTACCACTGAAGCTTTCTTT. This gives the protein CASSLQPGSTTEAFF.

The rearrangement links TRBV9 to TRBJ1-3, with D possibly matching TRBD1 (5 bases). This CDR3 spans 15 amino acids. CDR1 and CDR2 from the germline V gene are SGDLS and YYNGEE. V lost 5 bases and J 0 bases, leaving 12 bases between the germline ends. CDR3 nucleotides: TGTGCCAGCAGTGCGGGACTCCACTCTGGAAACACCATATATTTT. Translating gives CASSAGLHSGNTIYF. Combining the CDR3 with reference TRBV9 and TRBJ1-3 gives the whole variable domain DSGVTQTPKHLITATGQRVTLRCSPRSGDLSVYWYQQSLDQGLQFLIQYYNGEERAKGNILERFSAQQFPDLHSELNLSSLELGDSALYFCASSAGLHSGNTIYFGEGSWLTVV.

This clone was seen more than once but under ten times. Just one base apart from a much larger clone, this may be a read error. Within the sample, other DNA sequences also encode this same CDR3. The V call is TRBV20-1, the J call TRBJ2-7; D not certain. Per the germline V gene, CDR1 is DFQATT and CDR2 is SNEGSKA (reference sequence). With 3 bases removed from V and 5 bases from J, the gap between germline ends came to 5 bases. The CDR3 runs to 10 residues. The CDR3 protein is CSASDHEQYF. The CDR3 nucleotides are TGCAGTGCTAGTGATCACGAGCAGTACTTC.

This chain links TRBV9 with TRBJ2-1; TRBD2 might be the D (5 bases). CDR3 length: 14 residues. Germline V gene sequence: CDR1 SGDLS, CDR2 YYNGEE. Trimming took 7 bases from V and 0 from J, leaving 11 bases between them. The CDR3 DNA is TGTGCCAGCTCGGGGTATAGCTCCTACAATGAGCAGTTCTTC. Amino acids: CASSGYSSYNEQFF.

CDR3 loop: CASSSLPGLTSYNEQFF. The CDR3, as DNA: TGTGCCAGCAGTTCCCTACCGGGACTAACCTCCTACAATGAGCAGTTCTTC. The chain combines TRBV27 with TRBJ2-1, with TRBD2 identical over 7 bases. The CDR3 extends over 17 amino acids. With V trimmed by 4 bases and J by 0 bases, 9 bases remained unmatched. Germline V gene sequence: CDR1 MNHEY, CDR2 SMNVEV (reference sequence).

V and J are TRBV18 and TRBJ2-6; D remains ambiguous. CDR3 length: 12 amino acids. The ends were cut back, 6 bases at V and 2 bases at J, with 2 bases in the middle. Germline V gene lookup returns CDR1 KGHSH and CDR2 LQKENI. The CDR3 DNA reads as TGTGCCAGCTCCGCTGGGGCCAACGTCCTGACTTTC. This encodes CASSAGANVLTF.

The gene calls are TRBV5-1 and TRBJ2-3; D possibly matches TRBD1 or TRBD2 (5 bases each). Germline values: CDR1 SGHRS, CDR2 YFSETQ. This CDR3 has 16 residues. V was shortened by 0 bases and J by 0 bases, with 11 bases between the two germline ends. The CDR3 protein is CASSLAGATSTDTQYF. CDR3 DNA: TGCGCCAGCAGCTTGGCCGGGGCAACTAGCACAGATACGCAGTATTTT.

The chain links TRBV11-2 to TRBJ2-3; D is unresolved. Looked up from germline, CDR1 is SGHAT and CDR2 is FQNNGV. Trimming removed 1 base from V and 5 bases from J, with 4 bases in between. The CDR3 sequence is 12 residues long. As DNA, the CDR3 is TGTGCCAGCAGCTTAGCGGTAGATACGCAGTATTTT. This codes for CASSLAVDTQYF.